A selection of T cell receptor beta chains follows, all from one sample in a study of cytomegalovirus exposure and HLA in healthy donors. The protocol was immunoSEQ multiplex PCR, while the TCRdb copy is restricted to in-frame clones and leaves out a portion. This table lists about 87,000 clones. Sequencing was carried out using PBMCs. The receptors derive from a man over 45 in good health and CMV-seropositive. Each CDR3 is given with its conserved first and last residue. The D gene is left open where the match is weak.

NA	TRBV29-1	TRBJ1-2	CSVEDTAPYGYTF	TGCAGCGTTGAAGATACAGCTCCCTATGGCTACACCTTC
NA	TRBV6-1	TRBJ1-1	CASSEGQGPTEAFF	TGTGCCAGCAGTGAAGGGCAGGGTCCGACTGAAGCTTTCTTT
NA	TRBV19	TRBJ2-1	CASRSVERAYNEQFF	TGTGCCAGTAGGTCGGTAGAGCGGGCCTACAATGAGCAGTTCTTC
NA	TRBV19	TRBJ1-1	CASSTQPGVNTEAFF	TGTGCCAGTAGTACCCAGCCAGGGGTAAACACTGAAGCTTTCTTT
TRBD1	TRBV15	TRBJ2-7	CATSSTGGSYEQYF	TGTGCCACCAGCAGTACAGGGGGCTCCTACGAGCAGTACTTC
NA	TRBV6-5	TRBJ1-2	CASSSRVPANYGYTF	TGTGCCAGCAGTAGCAGGGTCCCAGCTAACTATGGCTACACCTTC
NA	TRBV6-5	TRBJ2-7	CASRSGRSGEQYF	TGTGCCAGCAGATCCGGTAGGTCGGGCGAGCAGTACTTC
TRBD1	TRBV29-1	TRBJ2-5	CSVTGGALVGQETQYF	TGCAGCGTGACAGGGGGCGCATTGGTGGGACAAGAGACCCAGTACTTC
TRBD2	TRBV27	TRBJ2-3	CASSFSGLAGGFDTQYF	TGTGCCAGCAGTTTCTCGGGACTAGCGGGAGGGTTTGATACGCAGTATTTT
NA	TRBV27	TRBJ2-7	CASSPYRVGYEQYF	TGTGCCAGCAGCCCATACCGGGTAGGCTACGAGCAGTACTTC
TRBD1	TRBV5-6	TRBJ1-2	CASSLRPQGYGYTF	TGTGCCAGCAGCTTGCGGCCACAGGGGTATGGCTACACCTTC
NA	TRBV10-3	TRBJ2-3	CAISDLQGGFADTQYF	TGTGCCATCAGTGACCTACAGGGAGGGTTCGCAGATACGCAGTATTTT
TRBD1	TRBV30	TRBJ1-2	CAWSVQGIDGYTF	TGTGCCTGGAGTGTACAGGGGATAGATGGCTACACCTTC
NA	TRBV18	TRBJ2-7	CASSEGTSYEQYF	TGTGCCAGCTCAGAGGGAACCTCGTACGAGCAGTACTTC
NA	TRBV29-1	TRBJ1-1	CSVTTAGVNTEAFF	TGCAGCGTCACCACGGCAGGCGTAAACACTGAAGCTTTCTTT
NA	TRBV5-6	TRBJ2-3	CASSLEADTQYF	TGTGCCAGCAGCTTAGAAGCGGATACGCAGTATTTT
NA	TRBV9	TRBJ1-2	CASSVATGGKPNGYTF	TGTGCCAGCAGCGTAGCTACGGGGGGCAAGCCCAATGGCTACACCTTC
NA	TRBV30	TRBJ2-3	CAWSLNTDTQYF	TGTGCCTGGAGCCTAAACACAGATACGCAGTATTTT
NA	TRBV7-9	TRBJ1-1	CASSVTSPGRSFEAFF	TGTGCCAGCAGCGTAACATCCCCAGGGCGGTCCTTTGAAGCTTTCTTT